The present T cell receptor (beta chain) was sequenced within a study of blood T cell repertoires in COVID-19. Study summary: Nucleic acid was either cDNA or gDNA, and it came from T cells, B-cell-depleted T cells, or PBMCs.

The CDR3 sequence is 13 residues long. Per the germline V gene, CDR1 is LNHDA and CDR2 is SQIVND (reference sequence). The germline V and J ends were trimmed by 6 bases and 3 bases, with 9 bases remaining between them. Per the study methods: Scientists estimated how many nucleated cells there were by amplifying reference gene primers. Assay used: immunoSEQ multiplex PCR; TCRdb lists only in-frame clones, some missing. The DNA gave D and trimming, while V, J and clone size come from that table. The table includes some 190,000 clones, 89% detected once. Sequencing used PBMCs or T cells enriched from blood (not recorded which). This chain uses TRBV19 with TRBJ1-5, with D hard to call. The TCR sequence derives from a woman in her thirties or forties with acute COVID-19. The CDR3 sequence is CASRPTDNQPQHF. In DNA form, the CDR3 reads TGTGCCAGTAGGCCAACAGACAATCAGCCCCAGCATTTT. Together with reference TRBV19 and TRBJ1-5, the CDR3 gives the full variable domain: DGGITQSPKYLFRKEGQNVTLSCEQNLNHDAMYWYRQDPGQGLRLIYYSQIVNDFQKGDIAEGYSVSREKKESFPLTVTSAQKNPTAFYLCASRPTDNQPQHFGDGTRLSIL.